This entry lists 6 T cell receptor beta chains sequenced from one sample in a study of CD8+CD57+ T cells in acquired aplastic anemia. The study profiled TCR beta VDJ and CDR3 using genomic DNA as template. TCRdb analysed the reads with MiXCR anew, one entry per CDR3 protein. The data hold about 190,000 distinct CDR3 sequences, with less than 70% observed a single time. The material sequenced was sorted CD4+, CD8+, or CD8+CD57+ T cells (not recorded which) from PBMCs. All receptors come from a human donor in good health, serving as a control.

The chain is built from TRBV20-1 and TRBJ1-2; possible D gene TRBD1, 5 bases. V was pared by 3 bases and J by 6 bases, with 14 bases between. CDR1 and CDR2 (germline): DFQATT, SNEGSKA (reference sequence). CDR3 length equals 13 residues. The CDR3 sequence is CSASPPGGDGYTF. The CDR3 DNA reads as TGCAGTGCTAGTCCTCCGGGGGGGGATGGCTACACCTTC.

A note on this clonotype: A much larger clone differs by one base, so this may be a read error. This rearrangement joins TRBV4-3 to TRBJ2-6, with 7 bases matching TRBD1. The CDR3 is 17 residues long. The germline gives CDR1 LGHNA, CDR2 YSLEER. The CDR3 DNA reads TGCGTCAGCAGCCAAGACAGGGTCCCTTCTGGGGCCAACGTCCTGACTTTC. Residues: CVSSQDRVPSGANVLTF.

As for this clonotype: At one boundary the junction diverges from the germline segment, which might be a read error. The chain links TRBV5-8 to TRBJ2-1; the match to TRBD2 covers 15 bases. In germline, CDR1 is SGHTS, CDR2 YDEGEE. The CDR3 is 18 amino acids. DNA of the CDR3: TGTGCCAGCTCACCTAGCGGACTAGCGGGGGGGAACTACAATGAGCAGTCCTTC. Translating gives CASSPSGLAGGNYNEQSF.

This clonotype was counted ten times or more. The CDR3 nucleotides read TGTGCCAGCAGCCCAATGCCGGCACAAACCTACGAGCAGTACTTC. As protein: CASSPMPAQTYEQYF. The chain recombines TRBV7-8 with TRBJ2-7; no reliable D call. Germline lookup yields CDR1 SGHVS and CDR2 FQNEAQ. The CDR3 consists of 15 residues. Trimming took 5 bases from V and 2 from J, leaving 16 bases between them.

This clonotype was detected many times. The CDR3 region is CASSVWGRGSSYNSPLHF. The DNA of the CDR3 is TGTGCCAGCAGTGTATGGGGCAGGGGGAGCTCCTATAATTCACCCCTCCACTTT. The chain employs TRBV6-1 and TRBJ1-6, with 7 nucleotides matching TRBD1. CDR1 and CDR2 (germline): MNHNS, SASEGT. There are 18 residues in the CDR3. V lost 4 bases to trimming and J lost 0 bases; unmatched junction nucleotides: 9.

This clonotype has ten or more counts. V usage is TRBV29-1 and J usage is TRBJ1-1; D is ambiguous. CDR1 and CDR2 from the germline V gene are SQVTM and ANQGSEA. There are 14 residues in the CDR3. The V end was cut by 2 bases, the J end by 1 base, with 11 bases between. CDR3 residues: CSVESGTSNTEAFF. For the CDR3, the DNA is TGCAGCGTTGAAAGTGGCACTTCGAACACTGAAGCTTTCTTT.